This TCR beta chain was sequenced in a study of a mutant IDH1 vaccine in newly diagnosed glioma. Study-level information: Vaccination was launched 4-6 weeks after radiotherapy alone, or with temozolomide cycles.

Here immunoSEQ multiplex PCR was the method, and the copy in TCRdb shows in-frame clones only, minus some. The sample has tens of thousands of clones, 75% to 90% seen once. Study-level results: The authors found pseudoprogression apparently unrelated to changes in top peripheral T cell clonotypes.

Turning to this clone: The antigen is unknown.

Time point denoted: week 47, end of study. The vaccine gave 300 ug of a 20-mer mutant IDH1 peptide subcutaneously per dose. Material: PBMCs, obtained from a glioma patient whose treatment included an IDH1 peptide vaccine. The TCR was taken from a young man with glioma.

CDR3 bases: TGTGCCAGCAGTGAGAGACTAGCGGGGGGGCTCGAGACCCAGTACTTC. The encoded protein is CASSERLAGGLETQYF. This chain links TRBV6-1 with TRBJ2-5; 14 bases map to TRBD2. This CDR3 region has 16 residues. Losses at the gene ends were 3 bases for V and 5 bases for J; bases not matched to a gene: 5. Germline CDR1 is MNHNS and CDR2 is SASEGT.